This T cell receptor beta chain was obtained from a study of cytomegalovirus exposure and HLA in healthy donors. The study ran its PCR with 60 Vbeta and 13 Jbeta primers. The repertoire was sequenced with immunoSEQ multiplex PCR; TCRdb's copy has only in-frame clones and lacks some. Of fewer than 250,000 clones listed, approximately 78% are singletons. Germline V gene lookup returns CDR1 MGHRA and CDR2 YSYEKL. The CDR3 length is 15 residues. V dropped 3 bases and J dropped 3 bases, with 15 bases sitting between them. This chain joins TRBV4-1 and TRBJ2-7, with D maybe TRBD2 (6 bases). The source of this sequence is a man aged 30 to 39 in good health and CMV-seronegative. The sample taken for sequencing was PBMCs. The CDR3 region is CASSQVGGKGYEQYF. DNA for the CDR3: TGCGCCAGCAGCCAGGTCGGGGGAAAAGGCTACGAGCAGTACTTC.